What follows are 8 T cell receptor beta chains derived from one specimen sequenced in a study of beta chain features in type 1 diabetes. Expressed TCRB transcripts were sequenced because the entire RNA isolate underwent reverse transcription. TCRdb's table, derived via immunoSEQ multiplex PCR, lists solely in-frame clones and lacks some. The sample holds 200,000 to 250,000 clones; 25% to 30% are singletons and the top ten take 3.5% to 4%. The sequenced material came from central memory CD4+ T cells from blood. Receptors originate from a man in his thirties or forties in good health.

The rearrangement joins TRBV7-2 to TRBJ2-1; 9 bases align to TRBD1. V trimming: 9 bases; J trimming: 4 bases; junction bases outside the gene matches: 4. CDR1 and CDR2 (germline): SGHTA, FQGNSA. There are 13 residues in the CDR3. CDR3 amino acids: CASTGGLYNEQFF. CDR3 bases: TGTGCCAGTACAGGGGGCCTTTACAATGAGCAGTTCTTC.

This rearrangement joins TRBV6-1 to TRBJ2-1; unclear D gene. Germline CDR1 reads MNHNS; CDR2 reads SASEGT. V lost 3 bases, J lost 9 bases, and 12 bases lay in between. This CDR3 has 13 amino acids. CDR3 region: CASSEPFLGEQFF. DNA of the CDR3: TGTGCCAGCAGTGAGCCGTTCCTCGGTGAGCAGTTCTTC.

This clone was seen a handful of times. The sample carries other DNA sequences with the same CDR3. The genes are TRBV10-3 and TRBJ1-3; D is undetermined. This CDR3 region has 14 residues. Per the germline V gene, CDR1 is ENHRY and CDR2 is SYGVKD. The V end lost 3 bases, the J end lost 0 bases, and 6 bases lay between the germline ends. For the CDR3, the DNA is TGTGCCATCAGTGAACAGAGCTCTGGAAACACCATATATTTT. The encoded protein is CAISEQSSGNTIYF.

This sequence joins TRBV9 and TRBJ2-5; 8 bases are shared with TRBD2. Germline V gene data show CDR1 as SGDLS and CDR2 as YYNGEE. The CDR3 spans 15 residues. Trimming removed 0 bases from V and 3 bases from J; junction bases left unmatched: 4. CDR3 region: CASSVAFSGEETQYF. The DNA for the CDR3 is TGTGCCAGCAGCGTAGCTTTTAGCGGGGAAGAGACCCAGTACTTC.

This clone was found a few times. The genes are TRBV4-2 and TRBJ2-3; TRBD1 might be the D (5 bases). This CDR3 is 16 amino acids long. V lost 3 bases and J 1 base, leaving 14 bases between the germline ends. From germline, CDR1 is LGHNA and CDR2 YNFKEQ. Here the CDR3 DNA reads TGTGCCAGCAGCCATGCTACAGGCGGAGGCACAGATACGCAGTATTTT. Amino acid sequence: CASSHATGGGTDTQYF.

This clone has just a few counts. The gene calls are TRBV6-6 and TRBJ2-6; TRBD2 is a possible D gene (5 bases). This CDR3 spans 16 amino acids. The germline CDR1 and CDR2 sequences are MNHNY and SVGAGI (reference sequence). V lost 5 bases and J lost 0, with 11 bases in between. The CDR3 here is CASSPWGASGANVLTF. The CDR3 DNA sequence: TGTGCCAGCAGTCCGTGGGGAGCCTCTGGGGCCAACGTCCTGACTTTC.

The J gene is TRBJ2-2, the V gene TRBV2; TRBD2 might be the D (6 bases). The germline CDR1 and CDR2 sequences are SNHLY and FYNNEI. Trimming shortened V by 7 bases and J by 3 bases, and 12 bases separated the two germline ends. The CDR3 consists of 14 residues. In DNA form, the CDR3 reads TGTGCCAGCAATCGGAGGGTGGACACCGGGGAGCTGTTTTTT. Its translation is CASNRRVDTGELFF. The complete variable domain, with remaining parts taken from reference TRBV2 and TRBJ2-2, reads EPEVTQTPSHQVTQMGQEVILRCVPISNHLYFYWYRQILGQKVEFLVSFYNNEISEKSEIFDDQFSVERPDGSNFTLKIRSTKLEDSAMYFCASNRRVDTGELFFGEGSRLTVL.

The rearrangement uses TRBV27 and TRBJ2-7; D uncertain. The CDR3 is made up of 14 amino acids. Trimming shortened V by 6 bases and J by 2 bases, and 14 bases separated the two germline ends. The germline gives CDR1 MNHEY, CDR2 SMNVEV (reference sequence). The CDR3 DNA sequence: TGTGCCAGCAGCAGTGACGGTGTAACCTACGAGCAGTACTTC. Its translation is CASSSDGVTYEQYF.